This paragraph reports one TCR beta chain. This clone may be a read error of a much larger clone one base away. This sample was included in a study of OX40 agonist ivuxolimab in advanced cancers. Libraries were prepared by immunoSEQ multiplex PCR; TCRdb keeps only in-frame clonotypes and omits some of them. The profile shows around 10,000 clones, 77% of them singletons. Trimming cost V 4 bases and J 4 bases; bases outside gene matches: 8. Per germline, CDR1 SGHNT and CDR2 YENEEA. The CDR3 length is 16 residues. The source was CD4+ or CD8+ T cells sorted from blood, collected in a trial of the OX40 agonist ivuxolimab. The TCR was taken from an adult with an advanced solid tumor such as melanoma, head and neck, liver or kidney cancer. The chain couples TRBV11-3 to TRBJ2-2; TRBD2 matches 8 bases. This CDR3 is CASSSPGGGFTGELFF. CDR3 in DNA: TGTGCCAGCAGCTCACCGGGGGGGGGTTTCACCGGGGAGCTGTTTTTT.